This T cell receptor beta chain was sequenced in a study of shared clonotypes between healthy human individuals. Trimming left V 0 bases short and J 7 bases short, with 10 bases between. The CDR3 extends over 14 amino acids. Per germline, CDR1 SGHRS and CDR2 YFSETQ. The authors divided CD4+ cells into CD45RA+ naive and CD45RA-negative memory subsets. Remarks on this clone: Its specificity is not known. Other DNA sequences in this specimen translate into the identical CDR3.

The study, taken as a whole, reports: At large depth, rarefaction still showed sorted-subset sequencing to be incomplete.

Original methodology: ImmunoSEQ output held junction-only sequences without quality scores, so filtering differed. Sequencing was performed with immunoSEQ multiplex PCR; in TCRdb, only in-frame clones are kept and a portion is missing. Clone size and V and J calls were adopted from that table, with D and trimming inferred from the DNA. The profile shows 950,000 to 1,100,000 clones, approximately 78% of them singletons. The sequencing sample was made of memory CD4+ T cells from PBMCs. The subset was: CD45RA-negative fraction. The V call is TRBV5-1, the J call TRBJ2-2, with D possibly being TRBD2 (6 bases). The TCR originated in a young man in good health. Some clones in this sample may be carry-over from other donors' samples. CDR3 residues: CASSLGGGDGELFF. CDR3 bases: TGCGCCAGCAGCTTGGGAGGCGGGGACGGGGAGCTGTTTTTT. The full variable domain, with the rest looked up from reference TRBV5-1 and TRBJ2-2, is KAGVTQTPRYLIKTRGQQVTLSCSPISGHRSVSWYQQTPGQGLQFLFEYFSETQRNKGNFPGRFSGRQFSNSRSEMNVSTLELGDSALYLCASSLGGGDGELFFGEGSRLTVL.